This T cell receptor (beta chain) was sequenced during a study of regulatory T cells in long-lasting Graves disease. Broader study findings: TRBV28, TRBJ1-2 and TRBJ2-5 were favored in persistent disease. The researchers studied only peripheral blood, not thyroid tissue.

J was trimmed by 5 bases and V by 3 bases; bases with no gene match: 20. CDR1 and CDR2 (germline): DFQATT, SNEGSKA (reference sequence). The CDR3 runs to 18 residues. For TCR beta, libraries came from iRepertoire HTBI primers and Arm-PCR of CDR3 regions. TCRdb reanalysed the multiplex PCR reads using MiXCR and keeps one entry per CDR3 protein. The repertoire has 350,000 to 500,000 distinct CDR3 sequences, over 15% of them found once; the top ten carry 20% to 25%. Time point noted: newly diagnosed GD, antithyroid drugs for less than 3 months. PBMC RNA served as the TCR library source. With EDTA tubes as the receptacles, approximately 10 milliliters of peripheral blood were drawn. There are a few counts of this clonotype. What it recognizes is unknown. The sample also formed part of further work on T cells in Graves' hyperthyroidism and ophthalmopathy. That report adds: HTBI primers were used for first-round RT-PCR of the TCR CDR3.

This sequence originates from a woman between 18 and 30 years old with Graves disease. The chain links TRBV20-1 to TRBJ1-1; 8 nucleotides agree with TRBD1. The sequenced sample was peripheral blood mononuclear cells (PBMCs), obtained at new diagnosis, from a patient treated with antithyroid drugs. CDR3 loop: CSARFPLGQGGFRTEAFF. CDR3 bases: TGCAGTGCTAGGTTTCCCCTTGGACAGGGAGGGTTTCGTACTGAAGCTTTCTTT.